The 20 T cell receptor beta chains reported below all come from one sample, sequenced in a study of blood T cell repertoires in COVID-19. Profiled with immunoSEQ multiplex PCR; TCRdb holds only in-frame clones, not every one. Of around 330,000 clones listed, roughly 90% are singletons. Specimen: peripheral blood. These TCRs come from a woman aged 50 to 60 with active or convalescent COVID-19.

The chain recombines TRBV5-4 with TRBJ2-7; TRBD1 is a possible D gene (6 bases). V dropped 0 bases and J dropped 6 bases, with 10 bases sitting between them. The CDR3 extends over 13 amino acids. Germline CDR1 and CDR2: SGHNT and YYREEE (reference sequence). Here the CDR3 DNA reads TGTGCCAGCAGCTTGGGAGTGACAGGCGAGCAGTACTTC. Protein: CASSLGVTGEQYF.

The CDR3: CASIKRLDSSSYNEQFF. In DNA, the CDR3 is TGTGCCAGCATCAAACGTCTAGACAGCAGCTCCTACAATGAGCAGTTCTTC. V is TRBV27 and J is TRBJ2-1, with a possible D match to TRBD1 (5 bases). Looked up from germline, CDR1 is MNHEY and CDR2 is SMNVEV (reference sequence). Trimming took off 7 bases at V and 0 bases at J, with 19 bases between the two ends. This CDR3 is 17 amino acids long.

The chain recombines TRBV10-1 with TRBJ1-5; 8 nucleotides align to TRBD1. Germline V CDR1 and CDR2: WNHNN, SYGVQD (reference sequence). With V trimmed by 1 base and J by 4 bases, 0 bases remained unmatched. This CDR3 is built from 14 residues. In DNA form, the CDR3 reads TGCGCCAGCAGTGAGTGGACAGGGAATCAGCCCCAGCATTTT. The encoded protein is CASSEWTGNQPQHF.

The chain uses TRBV6-5 and TRBJ1-1; 9 bases line up with TRBD1. V trimming: 8 bases; J trimming: 3 bases; junction bases outside the gene matches: 4. The germline CDR1 and CDR2 sequences are MNHEY and SVGAGI. The CDR3 covers 13 residues. The CDR3 loop is CASGGQGYTEAFF. Written as DNA, the CDR3 is TGTGCCAGCGGGGGACAGGGATACACTGAAGCTTTCTTT.

The CDR3 reads CASSFNLQGSGNTIYF. The CDR3 bases are TGCGCCAGCAGCTTCAACCTACAGGGGTCTGGAAACACCATATATTTT. The rearrangement uses TRBV5-1 and TRBJ1-3; 7 bases match TRBD1. This CDR3 has 16 amino acids. CDR1 is SGHRS, CDR2 YFSETQ, per germline. After removal of 2 bases from V and 1 base from J, the junction contained 6 bases not matched to a gene.

The chain employs TRBV5-4 and TRBJ1-2; D possibly corresponds to TRBD1 (5 bases). Germline-derived CDR1 and CDR2 are SGHNT and YYREEE (reference sequence). Trimming left V 4 bases short and J 4 bases short, with 11 bases between. This CDR3 is 13 amino acids long. CDR3 DNA: TGTGCCAGCAGCCCGACAGAAGCCTATGGCTACACCTTC. Translating it yields CASSPTEAYGYTF. The full variable domain, in which reference TRBV5-4 and TRBJ1-2 provide the parts outside the CDR3, is ETGVTQSPTHLIKTRGQQVTLRCSSQSGHNTVSWYQQALGQGPQFIFQYYREEENGRGNFPPRFSGLQFPNYSSELNVNALELDDSALYLCASSPTEAYGYTFGSGTRLTVV.

This rearrangement joins TRBV19 to TRBJ2-5; D perhaps matches TRBD1 (6 bases). The CDR3 has 13 residues. The V gene lost 5 bases and the J gene lost 4 bases, with 11 bases spanning the gap. CDR1 is LNHDA, CDR2 SQIVND, per germline (reference sequence). The CDR3 here is CASSVQGRETQYF. CDR3 nucleotides: TGTGCCAGTAGTGTTCAGGGGCGAGAGACCCAGTACTTC.

The V and J genes are TRBV7-2 and TRBJ2-5; D is unclear. The CDR3 has 15 residues. V shed 1 base and J shed 5 bases, with 14 bases lying between them. The V gene's germline CDR1 is SGHTA and CDR2 FQGNSA. In nucleotides, the CDR3 is TGTGCCAGCAGCTTAGAATCTCAGCCGCGGGAGACCCAGTACTTC. Translating gives CASSLESQPRETQYF.

The chain has TRBV2 and TRBJ2-3, with 7 bases matching TRBD2. Trimming cost V 8 bases and J 8 bases; bases outside gene matches: 13. The CDR3 is 14 amino acids. Germline loops: CDR1 SNHLY, CDR2 FYNNEI. The CDR3 here is CASLKAGIQTTQYF. The CDR3 nucleotides read TGTGCCAGCTTAAAAGCGGGGATCCAAACTACGCAGTATTTT.

V and J are TRBV15 and TRBJ2-2, with unresolved D. The V and J ends lost 0 bases and 2 bases respectively, with 7 bases between them. Germline V gene data show CDR1 as LNHNV and CDR2 as YYDKDF (reference sequence). This CDR3 region has 15 residues. The CDR3: CATSRDQFNTGELFF. As DNA, the CDR3 is TGTGCCACCAGCAGAGACCAATTTAACACCGGGGAGCTGTTTTTT.

CDR3 in amino acids: CAWTARLGDYTEAFF. The CDR3 DNA reads TGTGCCTGGACTGCGAGGTTAGGGGACTACACTGAAGCTTTCTTT. V usage is TRBV30 and J usage is TRBJ1-1; D is perhaps TRBD1 (5 bases). V lost 4 bases and J 3 bases, leaving 18 bases between the germline ends. The CDR3 is made up of 15 amino acids. Per the germline V gene, CDR1 is GTSNPN and CDR2 is SVGIG (reference sequence).

The rearrangement joins TRBV6-2 or TRBV6-3 to TRBJ1-5, with a weak D call TRBD1 (5 bases). Trimming took 2 bases from V and 7 from J, leaving 12 bases between them. Germline V lookup: CDR1 MNHEY, CDR2 SVGEGT. The CDR3 has 14 residues. The CDR3 reads CASSYGGGEQPQHF. The CDR3 nucleotides are TGTGCCAGCAGTTACGGCGGGGGGGAACAGCCCCAGCATTTT.

The chain has TRBV18 and TRBJ1-2; 10 bases match TRBD1. The CDR3 spans 15 residues. Per germline, CDR1 KGHSH and CDR2 LQKENI. V lost 1 base to trimming and J lost 6 bases; unmatched junction nucleotides: 5. CDR3 in amino acids: CASSPQGQGMHGYTF. The CDR3 nucleotides read TGTGCCAGCTCACCACAGGGACAGGGGATGCATGGCTACACCTTC.

DNA of the CDR3: TGTGCCAGCAGTAAGGGCGGGGGTTCCACAGATACGCAGTATTTT. Its protein is CASSKGGGSTDTQYF. The chain employs TRBV25-1 and TRBJ2-3, with 7 positions matching TRBD2. Unmatched junction bases numbered 7, after V lost 5 bases and J lost 2 bases. The CDR3 has 15 amino acids. Germline values: CDR1 MGHDK, CDR2 SYGVNS.

In regard to this clone: A read error may account for a junction end that differs from germline. The V call is TRBV28, the J call TRBJ2-7; TRBD2 matches 10 bases. The CDR3 is made up of 12 amino acids. Germline CDR1 is MDHEN and CDR2 is SYDVKM. The CDR3 nucleotides read TGTGCCAGCAGTTTTAGCCGGACTAGCGGAAACTTC. Protein sequence: CASSFSRTSGNF. The whole variable domain, remainder taken from reference TRBV28 and TRBJ2-7, is DVKVTQSSRYLVKRTGEKVFLECVQDMDHENMFWYRQDPGLGLRLIYFSYDVKMKEKGDIPEGYSVSREKKERFSLILESASTNQTSMYLCASSFSRTSGNFGPGTRLTVT.

There are a few counts of this clone. The J gene is TRBJ1-2, the V gene TRBV29-1; weak D call: TRBD1 (5 bases). CDR1 SQVTM and CDR2 ANQGSEA come from the germline V gene. Trimming pared 6 bases from V and 2 bases from J, leaving 13 bases between. This CDR3 contains 13 residues. The DNA for the CDR3 is TGCAGCGTGGGGGAGGGAAGGAACTATGGCTACACCTTC. Its protein product is CSVGEGRNYGYTF.

In its sample, this clone was seen once. This sequence joins TRBV11-2 and TRBJ2-1, with 14 bases that match TRBD2. The CDR3 covers 15 residues. Germline V gene lookup returns CDR1 SGHAT and CDR2 FQNNGV. V was pared by 5 bases and J by 8 bases, with 5 bases of the junction left unmatched. CDR3 region: CASSPGTSGSYEQFF. For the CDR3, the DNA is TGTGCCAGCAGCCCCGGGACTAGCGGGAGCTATGAGCAGTTCTTC.

The chain uses TRBV6-2 or TRBV6-3 and TRBJ2-7, with TRBD2 identical over 8 bases. This CDR3 is 16 amino acids long. With V trimmed by 2 bases and J by 0 bases, 6 bases remained unmatched. Per germline, CDR1 MNHEY and CDR2 SVGEGT. This CDR3 reads CASSYSPSGSSYEQYF. DNA for the CDR3: TGTGCCAGCAGTTACAGCCCCAGCGGGAGCTCCTACGAGCAGTACTTC.

This clone was found once. The J gene is TRBJ2-3, the V gene TRBV7-3; D might be TRBD2 (6 bases). Deletions cut 4 bases from V and 3 bases from J, with 17 bases between. Germline CDR1 SGHTA, CDR2 FQGTGA. This CDR3 region has 16 residues. CDR3 region: CASSYPDLRGTDTQYF. The CDR3 bases are TGTGCCAGCAGCTATCCCGACCTGCGGGGTACAGATACGCAGTATTTT. Together with reference TRBV7-3 and TRBJ2-3, the CDR3 gives the full variable domain: GAGVSQTPSNKVTEKGKYVELRCDPISGHTALYWYRQSLGQGPEFLIYFQGTGAADDSGLPNDRFFAVRPEGSVSTLKIQRTERGDSAVYLCASSYPDLRGTDTQYFGPGTRLTVL.

The V gene is TRBV6-1, the J gene TRBJ1-2; D uncertain. Germline CDR1 reads MNHNS; CDR2 reads SASEGT. The ends were cut back, 1 base at V and 1 base at J, with 4 bases in the middle. The CDR3 has 13 amino acids. CDR3 nucleotides: TGTGCCAGCAGTGAAGACAGTAACTATGGCTACACCTTC. Residues: CASSEDSNYGYTF.